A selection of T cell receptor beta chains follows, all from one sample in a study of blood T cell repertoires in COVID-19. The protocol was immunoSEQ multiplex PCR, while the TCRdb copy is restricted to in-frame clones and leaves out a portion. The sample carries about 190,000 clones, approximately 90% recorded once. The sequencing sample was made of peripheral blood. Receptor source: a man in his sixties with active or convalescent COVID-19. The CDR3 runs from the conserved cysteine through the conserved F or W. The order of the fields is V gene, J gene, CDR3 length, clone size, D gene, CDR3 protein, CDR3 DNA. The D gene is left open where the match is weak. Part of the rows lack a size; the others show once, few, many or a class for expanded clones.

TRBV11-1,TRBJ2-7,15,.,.,CASSPSLAGTYEQYF,TGTGCCAGCAGCCCTAGTCTAGCAGGGACTTACGAGCAGTACTTC
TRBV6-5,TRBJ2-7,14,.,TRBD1,CASSPGTGFKEQYF,TGTGCCAGCAGCCCCGGGACAGGGTTCAAGGAGCAGTACTTC
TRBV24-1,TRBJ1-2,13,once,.,CATSDGVQGGYTF,TGTGCCACCAGTGACGGGGTACAGGGTGGCTACACCTTC
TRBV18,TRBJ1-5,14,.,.,CASSLRQINQPQHF,TGTGCCAGCTCACTGAGACAGATCAATCAGCCCCAGCATTTT
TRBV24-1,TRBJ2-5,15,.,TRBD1,CATSPQTGGYETQYF,TGTGCCACCAGCCCACAGACAGGGGGATACGAGACCCAGTACTTC
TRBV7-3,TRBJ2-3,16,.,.,CASSLQGSVSTDTQYF,TGTGCCAGCAGCTTACAGGGGAGTGTTAGCACAGATACGCAGTATTTT
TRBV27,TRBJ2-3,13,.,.,CAVNRASTDTQYF,TGTGCCGTAAACAGGGCTAGCACAGATACGCAGTATTTT
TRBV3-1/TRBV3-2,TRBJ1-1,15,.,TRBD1,CASSRTPGTGTEAFF,TGTGCCAGCAGCCGTACCCCCGGGACAGGCACTGAAGCTTTCTTT
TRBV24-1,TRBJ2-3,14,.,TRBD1,CATSPDRVTDTQYF,TGTGCCACCAGCCCGGACAGGGTAACAGATACGCAGTATTTT
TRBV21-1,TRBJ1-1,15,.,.,CASSTRQGKDTEAFF,TGTGCCAGCAGCACGCGACAGGGAAAGGACACTGAAGCTTTCTTT
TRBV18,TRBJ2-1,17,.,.,CASSPGGGVNMYNEQFF,TGTGCCAGCTCACCAGGGGGGGGCGTTAATATGTACAATGAGCAGTTCTTC
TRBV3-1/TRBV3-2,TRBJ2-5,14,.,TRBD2,CASSQGGSGKTQYF,TGTGCCAGCAGCCAAGGTGGTAGCGGGAAGACCCAGTACTTC
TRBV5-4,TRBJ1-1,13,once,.,CASSPALNTEAFF,TGTGCCAGCAGCCCCGCGTTGAACACTGAAGCTTTCTTT
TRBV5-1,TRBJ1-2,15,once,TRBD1,CASSLRTGVMNGYTF,TGCGCCAGCAGCCTGAGGACAGGGGTGATGAATGGCTACACCTTC
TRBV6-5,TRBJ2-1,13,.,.,CASRGSSYNEQFF,TGTGCCAGCAGGGGCAGCTCCTACAATGAGCAGTTCTTC
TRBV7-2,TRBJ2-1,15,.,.,CASSPLRTANNEQFF,TGTGCCAGCAGTCCCTTAAGGACAGCAAACAATGAGCAGTTCTTC
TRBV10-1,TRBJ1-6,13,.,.,CASSRDTNSPLHF,TGCGCCAGCAGTAGGGACACTAATTCACCCCTCCACTTT
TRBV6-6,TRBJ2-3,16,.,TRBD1,CASSRTGSEVTDTQYF,TGTGCCAGCAGTAGGACAGGATCTGAGGTTACAGATACGCAGTATTTT
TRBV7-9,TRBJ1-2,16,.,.,CASSLSGGRVNYGYTF,TGTGCCAGCAGCTTGTCCGGCGGTCGGGTTAACTATGGCTACACCTTC
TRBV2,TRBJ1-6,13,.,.,CASSRDSNSPLHF,TGTGCCAGCAGCCGGGATTCTAATTCACCCCTCCACTTT
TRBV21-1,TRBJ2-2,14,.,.,CARPLGATAGELFF,TGTGCCCGCCCGCTGGGGGCGACGGCCGGGGAGCTGTTTTTT
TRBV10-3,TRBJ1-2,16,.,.,CAISDPGGRGAYGYTF,TGTGCCATCAGTGACCCGGGGGGTAGAGGGGCCTATGGCTACACCTTC
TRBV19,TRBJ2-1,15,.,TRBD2,CASSMVWTSSNEQFF,TGTGCCAGTAGTATGGTTTGGACTAGTTCTAATGAGCAGTTCTTC
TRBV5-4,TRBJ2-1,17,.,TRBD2,CASSLGGGGRTYNEQFF,TGTGCCAGCAGCTTGGGTGGGGGAGGGAGGACCTACAATGAGCAGTTCTTC
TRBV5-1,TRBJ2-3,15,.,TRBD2,CASTWRGGGADTQYF,TGCGCCAGCACTTGGCGGGGGGGCGGCGCAGATACGCAGTATTTT
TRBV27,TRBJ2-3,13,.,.,CASKSIGTDTQYF,TGTGCCAGCAAGTCTATAGGCACAGATACGCAGTATTTT
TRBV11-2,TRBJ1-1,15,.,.,CASSPRQMTITEAFF,TGTGCCAGCAGCCCGAGACAGATGACGATCACTGAAGCTTTCTTT
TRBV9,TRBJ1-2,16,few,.,CASTREAARPDGGYTF,TGTGCCAGCACCAGGGAGGCCGCACGCCCGGACGGTGGCTACACCTTC
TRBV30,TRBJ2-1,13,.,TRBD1,CARGTGIFDEQFF,TGTGCCCGTGGGACAGGGATTTTCGATGAGCAGTTCTTC